This T cell receptor (beta chain) was captured by sequencing in a study of metastatic and nonmetastatic thyroid tumors. Study-level information: Both malignant and benign thyroid patients supplied peripheral blood and tumor or nodule tissue samples, across which the repertoires of these patients were then compared. Study conclusions and caveats: Compared with benign nodules, malignant thyroid tumors were reported to have significantly higher TCR beta diversity in both blood and tumor.

Until they underwent thyroid surgery, no patient had received any treatment. The germline CDR1 and CDR2 sequences are MDHEN and SYDVKM. Trimming shortened V by 4 bases and J by 7 bases, and 5 bases separated the two germline ends. The CDR3 consists of 10 residues. TCRdb recomputed clones from the PCR reads via MiXCR. The sample records approximately 30,000 clones, 15% to 20% being singletons. This clone was detected only a few times. Its specificity is unknown. This TCR was recovered from a female donor with papillary thyroid cancer or a benign thyroid nodule (not recorded which). Some clones in this sample may be carry-over from other donors' samples. This chain uses TRBV28 with TRBJ2-7; D call uncertain. The specimen sequenced was blood. CDR3 nucleotide sequence: TGTGCCAGCAGTTCCAGGGAGCAGTACTTC. It yields the protein CASSSREQYF.